These 16 T cell receptor beta chains originate from one sample sequenced in a study of TIL therapy for anti-PD-1-resistant metastatic lung cancer. Sequencing used immunoSEQ v3. Repertoires were generated with immunoSEQ multiplex PCR, while TCRdb's copy carries only in-frame clones and drops some. The sample gives about 50,000 clones, 70% to 85% of which show up once; about 6% is in the top ten. Time point of the sample: pre-treatment sample, taken before nivolumab and TIL therapy. Tumor tissue came from excised metastases, mostly pleural nodules or supraclavicular lymph nodes. The sequencing used tumor tissue, collected at baseline. The receptor source for this set is a person aged 25 to 80 with non-small cell lung cancer.

The J gene is TRBJ1-2, the V gene TRBV25-1; D perhaps matches TRBD1 (6 bases). The V gene's germline CDR1 is MGHDK and CDR2 SYGVNS. The CDR3 runs to 15 residues. With 2 bases removed from V and 2 bases from J, the gap between germline ends came to 12 bases. The CDR3 loop reads CASSEGGRANYGYTF. In DNA form, the CDR3 reads TGTGCCAGCAGTGAAGGGGGCAGGGCAAACTATGGCTACACCTTC.

This clone was detected only a few times. The rearrangement joins TRBV11-2 to TRBJ1-1; D might be TRBD1 (5 bases). The CDR3 extends over 12 amino acids. The germline gives CDR1 SGHAT, CDR2 FQNNGV. Between the trimmed V and J ends, which lost 6 bases and 6 bases, there was a span of 11 bases. The CDR3 nucleotides are TGTGCCAGCAGGGGACGTAGGGCTGAAGCTTTCTTT. Its protein product is CASRGRRAEAFF.

This clone was detected a few times. The V and J genes are TRBV11-2 and TRBJ1-2; possible D gene TRBD1, 5 bases. Trimming took 3 bases from V and 7 from J, leaving 6 bases between them. The CDR3 loop spans 11 amino acids. Per germline, CDR1 SGHAT and CDR2 FQNNGV. CDR3 residues: CASSLGVGYTF. In nucleotides, the CDR3 is TGTGCCAGCAGCTTGGGGGTTGGCTACACCTTC.

The chain has TRBV5-1 and TRBJ2-2, with D hard to call. CDR3 size: 16 residues. CDR1 and CDR2 (germline): SGHRS, YFSETQ. The V end was cut by 7 bases, the J end by 1 base, with 17 bases between. The CDR3 DNA sequence: TGCGCCAGCGAACCATCAGGACGGCTGAACACCGGGGAGCTGTTTTTT. Translating gives CASEPSGRLNTGELFF. The full variable domain, with the rest looked up from reference TRBV5-1 and TRBJ2-2, is KAGVTQTPRYLIKTRGQQVTLSCSPISGHRSVSWYQQTPGQGLQFLFEYFSETQRNKGNFPGRFSGRQFSNSRSEMNVSTLELGDSALYLCASEPSGRLNTGELFFGEGSRLTVL.

This clone was seen a single time. The CDR3 nucleotides read TGCACCAGCAGCCAAGTTACCTTAAACAATGAGCAGTTCTTC. It yields the protein CTSSQVTLNNEQFF. The chain is built from TRBV1 and TRBJ2-1. TRBV1 is designated a pseudogene. The CDR3 totals 14 residues.

V usage is TRBV6-6 and J usage is TRBJ2-5; no firm D call. From germline, CDR1 is MNHNY and CDR2 SVGAGI (reference sequence). The length of the CDR3 is 14 residues. V shed 2 bases and J shed 0 bases, with 7 bases lying between them. The DNA for the CDR3 is TGTGCCAGCAGTTACCTACAGAACCAAGAGACCCAGTACTTC. Its translation: CASSYLQNQETQYF.

This sequence joins TRBV5-8 and TRBJ2-7, with no clear D. V shed 2 bases and J shed 4 bases, with 16 bases lying between them. The CDR3 length is 15 residues. Germline lookup yields CDR1 SGHTS and CDR2 YDEGEE. The CDR3 loop is CASSFGGRRSYEQYF. The DNA for the CDR3 is TGTGCCAGCAGCTTTGGTGGCAGGAGATCTTACGAGCAGTACTTC.

This clone has a handful of counts. The rearrangement uses TRBV30 and TRBJ2-2; D is undetermined. With 0 bases removed from V and 8 bases from J, the gap between germline ends came to 7 bases. The CDR3 has 12 residues. Germline CDR1 reads GTSNPN; CDR2 reads SVGIG (reference sequence). The CDR3 DNA is TGTGCCTGGAGTGTCAGGCGGGGGGAGCTGTTTTTT. Translated: CAWSVRRGELFF.

In its sample, this clone was seen once. The chain links TRBV29-1 to TRBJ2-2, with D maybe TRBD1 (6 bases). CDR1 is SQVTM, CDR2 ANQGSEA, per germline. Trimming pared 6 bases from V and 3 bases from J, leaving 11 bases between. The CDR3 loop spans 13 amino acids. CDR3 loop: CSVRRQDTGELFF. The CDR3 bases are TGCAGCGTCCGAAGACAGGACACCGGGGAGCTGTTTTTT.

The CDR3 DNA reads as TGTGCCAGCAGTGCAGGACAGGTTAACTATGGCTACACCTTC. It is translated as CASSAGQVNYGYTF. The genes are TRBV6-1 and TRBJ1-2; 7 bases map to TRBD1. V trimming: 4 bases; J trimming: 1 base; junction bases outside the gene matches: 3. From germline, CDR1 is MNHNS and CDR2 SASEGT. The CDR3 is 14 amino acids.

The V and J genes are TRBV27 and TRBJ2-3, with D possibly matching TRBD2 (6 bases). V lost 0 bases and J 6 bases, leaving 13 bases between the germline ends. This CDR3 is 15 amino acids long. From germline, CDR1 is MNHEY and CDR2 SMNVEV (reference sequence). This CDR3 reads CASSLSWGVADTQYF. CDR3 sequence (DNA): TGTGCCAGCAGTTTATCTTGGGGGGTCGCGGATACGCAGTATTTT.

The chain has TRBV13 and TRBJ1-4; 7 nucleotides align to TRBD1. The V segment lost 3 bases and the J segment 7 bases; nucleotides outside the gene matches: 5. From germline, CDR1 is PRHDT and CDR2 FYEKMQ (reference sequence). CDR3 size: 14 residues. The DNA of the CDR3 is TGTGCCAGCAGCTTTGCAGGGGGGGCTGAAAAACTGTTTTTT. The encoded protein is CASSFAGGAEKLFF.

This clone was seen once. V and J are TRBV5-1 and TRBJ2-1, with 7 bases matching TRBD2. V was clipped by 5 bases and J by 0 bases; unmatched bases: 5. The CDR3 covers 15 residues. Per the germline V gene, CDR1 is SGHRS and CDR2 is YFSETQ. The CDR3 nucleotides are TGCGCCAGCAGTCTAGCGGAGAGCTCCTACAATGAGCAGTTCTTC. It encodes CASSLAESSYNEQFF.

The CDR3 protein is CASSPMTGVGEKLFF. CDR3 nucleotide sequence: TGTGCCAGCAGCCCCATGACAGGGGTAGGAGAAAAACTGTTTTTT. The chain links TRBV9 to TRBJ1-4; 8 bases are a match to TRBD1. The CDR3 length is 15 residues. The ends lost 4 bases at V and 8 bases at J; junction bases unmatched: 10. The V gene's germline CDR1 is SGDLS and CDR2 YYNGEE.

The chain carries TRBV5-6 and TRBJ2-7; tentatively, D is TRBD2 (6 bases). Germline-derived CDR1 and CDR2 are SGHDT and YYEEEE. The CDR3 covers 16 residues. V lost 0 bases and J lost 4, with 17 bases in between. CDR3 amino acids: CASSLAISLAQYEQYF. The CDR3 DNA follows: TGTGCCAGCAGCTTGGCAATCTCTCTAGCGCAATACGAGCAGTACTTC.

This clone was counted many times. The rearrangement links TRBV28 to TRBJ1-5; D gene unclear. V shed 7 bases and J shed 4 bases, with 11 bases lying between them. Per germline, CDR1 MDHEN and CDR2 SYDVKM. This CDR3 comprises 13 residues. The CDR3 sequence is CASKDLVNQPQHF. In DNA form, the CDR3 reads TGTGCCAGCAAAGATCTGGTAAATCAGCCCCAGCATTTT.